The 26 T cell receptor beta chains in this list originate from one sample, sequenced in a study of PD-L1 blockade in urothelial cancer. As to time point: pretreatment peripheral blood. Assay: immunoSEQ multiplex PCR; the TCRdb copy retains only in-frame clones and omits some. The sample shows around 100,000 clones, more than 75% of them seen only once. The input for sequencing was PBMCs, taken around atezolizumab (anti-PD-L1) treatment. The receptors shown here come from a man in his 60s with urothelial cancer.

The V call is TRBV30, the J call TRBJ1-2; no clear D gene. Germline V gives CDR1 GTSNPN, CDR2 SVGIG (reference sequence). CDR3 size: 11 residues. Trimming left V 0 bases short and J 7 bases short, with 6 bases between. The CDR3 sequence is CAWSVLVGYTF. CDR3 sequence (DNA): TGTGCCTGGAGTGTACTAGTTGGCTACACCTTC.

This chain joins TRBV28 and TRBJ1-3; weak D call: TRBD1 (5 bases). The V and J ends lost 4 bases and 0 bases respectively, with 16 bases between them. CDR3 size: 17 residues. Germline V gene data show CDR1 as MDHEN and CDR2 as SYDVKM. For the CDR3, the DNA is TGTGCCAGCAGTTCCCCCCTGACAGTGAGCTCTGGAAACACCATATATTTT. Translating gives CASSSPLTVSSGNTIYF.

The chain joins TRBV30 to TRBJ2-1; a weak D match, TRBD2 (6 bases). V lost 1 base and J lost 4, with 11 bases in between. This CDR3 spans 14 amino acids. CDR1 is GTSNPN and CDR2 is SVGIG in the germline V gene (reference sequence). The CDR3 sequence: CAWSEGTSYNEQFF. The CDR3 bases are TGTGCCTGGAGTGAAGGGACTTCATACAATGAGCAGTTCTTC.

This chain connects TRBV5-1 to TRBJ2-1; 7 bases line up with TRBD1. The V gene's germline CDR1 is SGHRS and CDR2 YFSETQ. The CDR3 runs to 15 residues. Trimming at V came to 0 bases and at J to 4 bases, leaving 4 bases not matched to a gene. The CDR3 is CASSLEGTAYNEQFF. The DNA of the CDR3 is TGCGCCAGCAGCTTGGAGGGGACAGCTTACAATGAGCAGTTCTTC.

This clone was recorded only once. The CDR3 loop is CASSRSPGLAGGTDTQYF. As DNA, the CDR3 is TGTGCCAGCAGCCGCTCACCGGGACTAGCGGGGGGAACAGATACGCAGTATTTT. The chain joins TRBV13 to TRBJ2-3; 15 nucleotides line up with TRBD2. J was trimmed by 3 bases and V by 5 bases; bases with no gene match: 9. Germline values: CDR1 PRHDT, CDR2 FYEKMQ (reference sequence). CDR3 length equals 18 residues.

The chain joins TRBV19 to TRBJ2-3; 14 bases fit TRBD2. The germline CDR1 and CDR2 sequences are LNHDA and SQIVND (reference sequence). V gave up 8 bases and J gave up 5 bases; unmatched junction bases: 3. The CDR3 has 14 residues. The CDR3 protein is CASGLAGGVDTQYF. In DNA, the CDR3 is TGTGCCAGTGGACTAGCGGGGGGTGTAGATACGCAGTATTTT. Combining the CDR3 with reference TRBV19 and TRBJ2-3 gives the whole variable domain DGGITQSPKYLFRKEGQNVTLSCEQNLNHDAMYWYRQDPGQGLRLIYYSQIVNDFQKGDIAEGYSVSREKKESFPLTVTSAQKNPTAFYLCASGLAGGVDTQYFGPGTRLTVL.

J is TRBJ1-5 and V is TRBV16; D may be TRBD1 (6 bases). Germline CDR1 and CDR2: KGHSY and FQNENV. V dropped 4 bases and J dropped 5 bases, with 6 bases sitting between them. CDR3 length: 12 amino acids. CDR3 amino acids: CASSPGDQPQHF. As DNA, the CDR3 is TGTGCCAGCAGCCCAGGGGATCAGCCCCAGCATTTT.

The chain is built from TRBV5-3 and TRBJ1-1; D is unclear. TRBV5-3 is an open reading frame, and its role is uncertain. The CDR3 is made up of 13 amino acids. The V gene lost 4 bases and the J gene lost 3 bases, with 10 bases spanning the gap. CDR3 DNA sequence: TGTGCCAGAAGCCAAACAGTTCACACTGAAGCTTTCTTT. Translated, it gives CARSQTVHTEAFF.

As DNA, the CDR3 is TGTGCCAGCAGCTTCCTAGCGGAGGGTTACGAGCAGTACTTC. It yields the protein CASSFLAEGYEQYF. The chain employs TRBV7-9 and TRBJ2-7; 7 positions agree with TRBD2. Germline-derived CDR1 and CDR2 are SEHNR and FQNEAQ (reference sequence). This CDR3 spans 14 amino acids. J lost 4 bases, V lost 3 bases, and 6 bases had no gene match. Full variable domain (missing parts from reference TRBV7-9 and TRBJ2-7): DTGVSQNPRHKITKRGQNVTFRCDPISEHNRLYWYRQTLGQGPEFLTYFQNEAQLEKSRLLSDRFSAERPKGSFSTLEIQRTEQGDSAMYLCASSFLAEGYEQYFGPGTRLTVT.

V and J are TRBV6-5 and TRBJ2-7, with D maybe TRBD2 (7 bases). The CDR3 spans 15 residues. The ends were cut back, 0 bases at V and 4 bases at J, with 13 bases in the middle. Per the germline V gene, CDR1 is MNHEY and CDR2 is SVGAGI. The CDR3 sequence is CASSYSTGGVYEQYF. The CDR3 DNA is TGTGCCAGCAGTTACTCGACGGGGGGCGTTTACGAGCAGTACTTC.

V usage is TRBV13 and J usage is TRBJ1-1, with 8 bases fitting TRBD1. The V and J ends lost 4 bases and 0 bases, in that order; junction bases with no gene match: 10. The CDR3 is made up of 17 amino acids. Germline-derived CDR1 and CDR2 are PRHDT and FYEKMQ (reference sequence). The CDR3 is CASSSLQTGEVNTEAFF. CDR3 nucleotides: TGTGCCAGCAGCTCACTTCAGACAGGGGAGGTGAACACTGAAGCTTTCTTT.

V and J are TRBV19 and TRBJ1-5; D perhaps matches TRBD1 (6 bases). CDR1 and CDR2 from the germline V gene are LNHDA and SQIVND (reference sequence). The CDR3 runs to 15 residues. V lost 7 bases, J lost 7 bases, and 20 bases lay in between. As DNA, the CDR3 is TGTGCCAGTACAAATTTCAGGGGAGTAGGACAGCCCCAGCATTTT. It is translated as CASTNFRGVGQPQHF. Together with reference TRBV19 and TRBJ1-5, the CDR3 gives the full variable domain: DGGITQSPKYLFRKEGQNVTLSCEQNLNHDAMYWYRQDPGQGLRLIYYSQIVNDFQKGDIAEGYSVSREKKESFPLTVTSAQKNPTAFYLCASTNFRGVGQPQHFGDGTRLSIL.

The rearrangement uses TRBV15 and TRBJ2-3; possibly TRBD1 for D (5 bases). Deletions cut 8 bases from V and 4 bases from J, with 16 bases between. The CDR3 loop spans 14 amino acids. Germline V lookup: CDR1 LNHNV, CDR2 YYDKDF (reference sequence). CDR3 region: CATSRQTTPDTQYF. In nucleotides, the CDR3 is TGTGCCACCTCTCGACAGACAACGCCAGATACGCAGTATTTT.

The V call is TRBV15, the J call TRBJ2-7; 9 bases agree with TRBD1. The germline V gene has CDR1 LNHNV and CDR2 YYDKDF (reference sequence). The CDR3 consists of 16 residues. With 1 base clipped from V and 6 bases from J, the junction kept 10 bases outside the gene matches. In DNA, the CDR3 is TGTGCCACCAGCAGAGGAGGCCGGGACAGGGTGGCCGAGCAGTACTTC. Translating gives CATSRGGRDRVAEQYF.

V usage is TRBV6-5 and J usage is TRBJ2-7; D call uncertain. Germline loops: CDR1 MNHEY, CDR2 SVGAGI. This CDR3 spans 11 amino acids. The germline V and J ends were trimmed by 2 bases and 11 bases, with 10 bases remaining between them. CDR3 residues: CASSYRSAEYF. CDR3 coding DNA: TGTGCCAGCAGTTACAGGAGCGCGGAGTACTTC.

This chain connects TRBV5-1 to TRBJ2-7; D is perhaps TRBD2 (5 bases). This CDR3 spans 14 amino acids. CDR1 is SGHRS and CDR2 is YFSETQ in the germline V gene. The V end lost 4 bases, the J end lost 1 base, and 12 bases lay between the germline ends. As DNA, the CDR3 is TGCGCCAGCAGCCCTCAATGGAGGTCCTACGAGCAGTACTTC. The encoded protein is CASSPQWRSYEQYF.

This clone was detected only once. This chain links TRBV28 with TRBJ1-5; D is possibly TRBD1 (6 bases). Trimming took 5 bases from V and 5 from J, leaving 19 bases between them. In germline, CDR1 is MDHEN, CDR2 SYDVKM. This CDR3 has 16 amino acids. The CDR3 region is CASSLGPAGGYQPQHF. As DNA, the CDR3 is TGTGCCAGCAGTCTCGGCCCAGCTGGGGGCTATCAGCCCCAGCATTTT.

This chain uses TRBV5-8 with TRBJ1-5; D may be TRBD1 (6 bases). The CDR3 has 12 amino acids. Trimming removed 8 bases at V and 7 bases at J, with 13 bases between. CDR1 is SGHTS and CDR2 is YDEGEE in the germline V gene. CDR3 sequence (DNA): TGTGCCAGTCAGGGGAACGGGCAGCCCCAGCATTTT. Protein: CASQGNGQPQHF.

This clone was recorded once. V usage is TRBV5-1 and J usage is TRBJ1-4; 10 nucleotides match TRBD1. The V segment lost 4 bases and the J segment 5 bases; nucleotides outside the gene matches: 8. The CDR3 has 16 amino acids. CDR1 is SGHRS and CDR2 is YFSETQ in the germline V gene. The CDR3 sequence: CASSPGDRGSNEKLFF. As DNA, the CDR3 is TGCGCCAGCAGCCCGGGGGACAGGGGTTCGAATGAAAAACTGTTTTTT.

V and J are TRBV19 and TRBJ1-1, with 9 bases identical to TRBD1. The junction had 6 bases not matched to a gene; V was cut back by 5 bases and J by 2 bases. This CDR3 contains 15 residues. The germline V gene has CDR1 LNHDA and CDR2 SQIVND (reference sequence). The CDR3 protein is CASSSQQGANTEAFF. The CDR3 DNA is TGTGCCAGTAGTTCTCAACAGGGGGCCAACACTGAAGCTTTCTTT.

The V call is TRBV5-4, the J call TRBJ2-7, with no clear D. Trimming took 0 bases from V and 0 from J, leaving 10 bases between them. Germline loops: CDR1 SGHNT, CDR2 YYREEE (reference sequence). This CDR3 contains 15 residues. This CDR3 is CASSLGPQTSYEQYF. In DNA form, the CDR3 reads TGTGCCAGCAGCTTGGGGCCTCAAACCTCCTACGAGCAGTACTTC.

This chain joins TRBV7-9 and TRBJ2-7; 9 bases are a match to TRBD1. CDR1 SEHNR and CDR2 FQNEAQ come from the germline V gene (reference sequence). V trimming: 7 bases; J trimming: 2 bases; junction bases outside the gene matches: 12. CDR3 length: 16 residues. Written as DNA, the CDR3 is TGTGCCAGCACCAAAAGCCTGGGGACAGGGACCTACGAGCAGTACTTC. Residues: CASTKSLGTGTYEQYF.

The chain combines TRBV9 with TRBJ1-1, with 8 bases that match TRBD1. The CDR3 consists of 17 residues. The germline V gene has CDR1 SGDLS and CDR2 YYNGEE. Trimming removed 2 bases from V and 4 bases from J; junction bases left unmatched: 13. CDR3 coding DNA: TGTGCCAGCAGCGTGGCGGTGGACAGGGACGGCGGCACTGAAGCTTTCTTT. Protein sequence: CASSVAVDRDGGTEAFF.

The chain recombines TRBV7-9 with TRBJ2-5; 7 nucleotides match TRBD2. The V gene's germline CDR1 is SEHNR and CDR2 FQNEAQ (reference sequence). The CDR3 sequence is 14 residues long. The trim removed 1 base at V and 4 bases at J, leaving 3 bases unmatched. CDR3 sequence (DNA): TGTGCCAGCAGCTTAGTCGGGGAGGGAGAGACCCAGTACTTC. This encodes CASSLVGEGETQYF.

The gene calls are TRBV4-3 and TRBJ1-1; no clear D. The CDR3 has 18 residues. Germline V gene data show CDR1 as LGHNA and CDR2 as YSLEER. V was shortened by 0 bases and J by 9 bases, with 26 bases between the two germline ends. CDR3 coding DNA: TGCGCCAGCAGCCAAGAATCTGTCCAGGCGTCTTCACCCGTTAAAGCTTTCTTT. As protein: CASSQESVQASSPVKAFF.

The gene calls are TRBV15 and TRBJ2-5; tentatively, D is TRBD2 (5 bases). Germline V gene sequence: CDR1 LNHNV, CDR2 YYDKDF (reference sequence). CDR3 length equals 14 residues. V shed 3 bases and J shed 7 bases, with 15 bases lying between them. The CDR3 nucleotides read TGTGCCACCAGCAGGCCGGGATCCTGGGGGACCCAGTACTTC. Translated: CATSRPGSWGTQYF.